This T cell receptor (beta chain) derives from a study of OX40 agonist ivuxolimab in advanced cancers. Study in general: Those treated in dose escalation had hepatocellular carcinoma, melanoma, renal cell cancer or head and neck cancer.

The V and J ends lost 5 bases and 7 bases, in that order; junction bases with no gene match: 7. Germline-derived CDR1 and CDR2 are MDHEN and SYDVKM. The CDR3 totals 14 residues. The protocol was immunoSEQ multiplex PCR, while the TCRdb copy is restricted to in-frame clones and leaves out a portion. The sample consists of about 77,000 clones, around 82% of them appearing once. Sequences were derived from CD4+ or CD8+ T cells sorted from blood, sampled in a trial of the OX40 agonist ivuxolimab. The sequence was collected from an adult with an advanced solid tumor such as melanoma, head and neck, liver or kidney cancer. This chain links TRBV28 with TRBJ1-5, with TRBD1 identical over 8 bases. The CDR3 loop reads CASSGQGGKQPQHF. In DNA, the CDR3 is TGTGCCAGCAGTGGACAGGGAGGGAAGCAGCCCCAGCATTTT.